Presented here are 5 T cell receptor beta chains from one specimen sequenced in a study of blood T cell repertoires in COVID-19. The protocol was immunoSEQ multiplex PCR, while the TCRdb copy is restricted to in-frame clones and leaves out a portion. The sample holds around 180,000 clones; 84% are singletons and the top ten take roughly 6.3%. Sequencing input: peripheral blood. The receptors here all came from a human donor in a cohort sampled during active COVID-19.

The chain has TRBV19 and TRBJ2-3, with 12 bases fitting TRBD2. Trimming cost V 1 base and J 2 bases; bases outside gene matches: 4. Per germline, CDR1 LNHDA and CDR2 SQIVND (reference sequence). The CDR3 sequence is 17 residues long. The DNA of the CDR3 is TGTGCCAGTAGTATAGGGGGGACTAGCGGGTCCACAGATACGCAGTATTTT. Encoded protein: CASSIGGTSGSTDTQYF.

The J gene is TRBJ1-4, the V gene TRBV3-1 (or the pseudogene TRBV3-2); tentatively, D is TRBD1 (5 bases). This CDR3 is built from 16 residues. Trimming pared 1 base from V and 8 bases from J, leaving 17 bases between. CDR1 and CDR2 (germline): LGHDT, YNNKEL (reference sequence). The CDR3 sequence: CASSQGDFPGREKLFF. The CDR3 DNA reads TGTGCCAGCAGCCAAGGCGATTTTCCAGGGCGGGAAAAACTGTTTTTT.

The rearrangement links TRBV5-4 to TRBJ2-5; 7 bases are a match to TRBD1. The CDR3 spans 14 residues. The V gene end was trimmed by 4 bases and the J gene end by 2 bases; junction bases not matched to a gene: 5. CDR1 is SGHNT and CDR2 is YYREEE in the germline V gene (reference sequence). CDR3 loop: CASSETGTQETQYF. CDR3 DNA sequence: TGTGCCAGCAGCGAGACAGGGACGCAAGAGACCCAGTACTTC.

The chain couples TRBV19 to TRBJ1-5; D might be TRBD1 (5 bases). CDR3 length equals 14 residues. Trimming shortened V by 5 bases and J by 3 bases, and 11 bases separated the two germline ends. CDR1 is LNHDA, CDR2 SQIVND, per germline (reference sequence). The DNA for the CDR3 is TGTGCCAGTAGTTTGACAGCTAACAATCAGCCCCAGCATTTT. Encoded protein: CASSLTANNQPQHF.

The chain carries TRBV12-5 and TRBJ2-1; 11 bases agree with TRBD2. The CDR3 is made up of 17 amino acids. The germline gives CDR1 LGHNT, CDR2 FRNRAP. V gave up 1 base and J gave up 4 bases; unmatched junction bases: 6. CDR3 sequence reads: CASGLARTSGLYNEQFF. For the CDR3, the DNA is TGTGCTAGTGGTTTGGCCCGGACTAGCGGGTTATACAATGAGCAGTTCTTC.